Only one count was recorded for the clone carrying this TCR beta chain. Germline lookup yields CDR1 LNHDA and CDR2 SQIVND (reference sequence). Trimming cost V 3 bases and J 5 bases, with 11 bases left between them. The CDR3 has 14 residues. Profiling relied on immunoSEQ multiplex PCR, and the TCRdb table lists in-frame clones only, not all of them. Altogether 20,000 to 30,000 clones are present, more than 60% being singletons, with the ten largest covering about 15%. These data come from a study of OX40 agonist ivuxolimab in advanced cancers. For the study at large: From 23 to 79 years was the age range, with a mean of around 56 years, and roughly 83% were male.

This clonotype was obtained from an adult with an advanced solid tumor such as melanoma, head and neck, liver or kidney cancer. The material sequenced was CD4+ or CD8+ T cells sorted from blood, taken in a trial of the OX40 agonist ivuxolimab. The chain couples TRBV19 to TRBJ2-1; D remains unclear. CDR3 sequence reads: CASSILGGNNEQFF. CDR3 sequence (DNA): TGTGCCAGTAGTATTTTAGGCGGTAACAATGAGCAGTTCTTC.